This T cell receptor (beta chain) was recovered during a study of tumor-infiltrating lymphocytes in primary liver carcinoma. Study context: Patients had primary liver carcinoma treated by surgical resection. Whole-study results and caveats: Without sorting, CD4+ versus CD8+ T cell repertoires were not compared. When set against blood, tumors had a significantly higher top-250-clone fraction (p = 0.039).

Germline values: CDR1 ENHRY, CDR2 SYGVKD. V was shortened by 3 bases and J by 5 bases, with 7 bases between the two germline ends. The CDR3 has 12 amino acids. Starting from 450 to 500 ng of total RNA, TCR beta cDNA was produced with a primer in the constant region. Libraries of TCR beta came from three nested multiplex PCR rounds with slightly modified ARM-PCR. TRBV1-TRBV30 forward and Cbeta reverse primers drove the first two roughly 10-cycle rounds. MiXCR, applied by TCRdb to the multiplex PCR reads, yields one record per CDR3 protein. The sample includes around 170,000 distinct CDR3 sequences, less than 65% of them seen just once. With respect to this clonotype: Antigen: not known.

Germline DNA was extracted alongside blood RNA, which was obtained from unsorted whole blood. Sequencing was carried out using peripheral blood. The origin of this receptor is a man aged 40-49 years with primary liver carcinoma and hepatitis B virus infection. The chain employs TRBV10-3 and TRBJ1-1, with no clear D. CDR3 coding DNA: TGTGCCATCAGTGAAGGGAGAACTGAAGCTTTCTTT. Its protein is CAISEGRTEAFF.